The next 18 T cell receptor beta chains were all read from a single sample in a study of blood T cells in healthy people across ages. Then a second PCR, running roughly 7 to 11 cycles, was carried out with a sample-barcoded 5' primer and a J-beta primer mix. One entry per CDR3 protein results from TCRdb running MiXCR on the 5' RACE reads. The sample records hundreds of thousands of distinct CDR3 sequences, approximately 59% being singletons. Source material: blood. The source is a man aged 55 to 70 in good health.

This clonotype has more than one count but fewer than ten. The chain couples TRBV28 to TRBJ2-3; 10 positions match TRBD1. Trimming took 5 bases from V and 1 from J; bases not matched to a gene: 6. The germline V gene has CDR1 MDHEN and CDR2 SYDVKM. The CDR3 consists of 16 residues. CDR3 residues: CASSPRQGARTDTQYF. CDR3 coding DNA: TGTGCCAGCAGTCCACGACAGGGGGCGCGCACAGATACGCAGTATTTT.

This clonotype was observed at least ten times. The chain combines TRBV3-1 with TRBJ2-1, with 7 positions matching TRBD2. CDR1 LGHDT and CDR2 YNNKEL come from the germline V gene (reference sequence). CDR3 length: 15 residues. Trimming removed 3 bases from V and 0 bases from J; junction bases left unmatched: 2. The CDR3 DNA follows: TGTGCCAGCAGCCAGCGGGGGAGCTCCTACAATGAGCAGTTCTTC. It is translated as CASSQRGSSYNEQFF.

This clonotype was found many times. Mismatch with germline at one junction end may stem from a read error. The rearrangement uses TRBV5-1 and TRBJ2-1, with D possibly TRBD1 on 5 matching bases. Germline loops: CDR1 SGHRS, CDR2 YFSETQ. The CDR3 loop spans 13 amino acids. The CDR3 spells CASSLTDYNEQFF. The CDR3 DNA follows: TGTGCCAGCAGCTTGACAGACTACAATGAGCAGTTCTTC.

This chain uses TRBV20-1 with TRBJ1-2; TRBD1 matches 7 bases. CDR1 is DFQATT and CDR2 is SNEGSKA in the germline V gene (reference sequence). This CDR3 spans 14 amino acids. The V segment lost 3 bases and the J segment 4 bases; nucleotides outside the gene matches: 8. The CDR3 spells CSASYNRDSYGYTF. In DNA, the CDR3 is TGCAGTGCTAGTTACAACCGGGACAGCTATGGCTACACCTTC.

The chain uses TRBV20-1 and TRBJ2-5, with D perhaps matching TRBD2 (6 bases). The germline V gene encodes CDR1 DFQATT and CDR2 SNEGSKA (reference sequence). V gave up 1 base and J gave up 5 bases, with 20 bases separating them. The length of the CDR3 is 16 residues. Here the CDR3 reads CSARGLPSVGRETQYF. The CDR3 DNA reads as TGCAGTGCTAGAGGGCTCCCTAGCGTGGGCCGTGAGACCCAGTACTTC.

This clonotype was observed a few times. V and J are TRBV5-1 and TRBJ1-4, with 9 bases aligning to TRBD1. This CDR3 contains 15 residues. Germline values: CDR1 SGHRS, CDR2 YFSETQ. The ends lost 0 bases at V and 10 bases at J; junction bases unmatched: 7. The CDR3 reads CASSLEYGTGSKLFF. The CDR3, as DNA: TGCGCCAGCAGCTTGGAGTACGGGACAGGGTCAAAACTGTTTTTT.

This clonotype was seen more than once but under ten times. CDR3 nucleotides: TGTGCCAGCAGCCAAGAGGAATCTAGGGGGGTCCCAGATACGCAGTATTTT. Translated, it gives CASSQEESRGVPDTQYF. The V call is TRBV4-2, the J call TRBJ2-3; D may be TRBD1 or TRBD2 (6 bases each). CDR1 LGHNA and CDR2 YNFKEQ come from the germline V gene. CDR3 size: 17 residues. V was clipped by 0 bases and J by 4 bases, with 17 bases between them.

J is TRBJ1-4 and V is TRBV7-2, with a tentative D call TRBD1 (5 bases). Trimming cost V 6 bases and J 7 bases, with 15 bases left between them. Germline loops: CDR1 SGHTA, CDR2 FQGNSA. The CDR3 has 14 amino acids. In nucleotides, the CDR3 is TGTGCCAGCAGTCCAACGATCGGGGGTGAAAAACTGTTTTTT. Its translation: CASSPTIGGEKLFF.

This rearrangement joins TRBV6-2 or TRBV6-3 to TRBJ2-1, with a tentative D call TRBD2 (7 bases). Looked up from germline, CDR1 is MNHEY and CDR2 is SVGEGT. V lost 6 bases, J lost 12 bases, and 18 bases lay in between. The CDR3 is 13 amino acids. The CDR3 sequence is CASSPRGAGRQFF. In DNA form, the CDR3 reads TGTGCCAGCAGCCCCCGGGGGGCGGGCCGGCAGTTCTTC.

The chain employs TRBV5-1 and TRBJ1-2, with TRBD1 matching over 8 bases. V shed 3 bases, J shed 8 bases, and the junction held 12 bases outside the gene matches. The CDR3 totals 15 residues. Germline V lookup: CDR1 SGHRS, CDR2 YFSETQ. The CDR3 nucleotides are TGCGCCAGCAGCTCGGGGACAGGTCCCGATTGGGGCTACACCTTC. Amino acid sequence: CASSSGTGPDWGYTF.

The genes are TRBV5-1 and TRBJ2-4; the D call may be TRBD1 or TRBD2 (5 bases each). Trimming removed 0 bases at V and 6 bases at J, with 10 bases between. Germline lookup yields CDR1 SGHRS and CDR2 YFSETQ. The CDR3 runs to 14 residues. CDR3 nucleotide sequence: TGCGCCAGCAGCTTGGGGCCGAGGGGAAACATTCAGTACTTC. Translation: CASSLGPRGNIQYF.

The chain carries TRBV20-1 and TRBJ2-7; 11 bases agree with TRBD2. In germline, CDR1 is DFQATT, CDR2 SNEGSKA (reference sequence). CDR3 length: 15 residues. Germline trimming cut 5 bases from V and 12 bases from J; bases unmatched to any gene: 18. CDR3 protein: CSASRPSGGTYLLYF. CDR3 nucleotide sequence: TGCAGTGCTTCCCGCCCTAGCGGGGGGACCTACCTGTTGTACTTC.

DNA for the CDR3: TGCAGCGTTGAAGATCGACGGAGCTCCTACGAGCAGTACTTC. Translated: CSVEDRRSSYEQYF. The chain is built from TRBV29-1 and TRBJ2-7, with unresolved D. The CDR3 runs to 14 residues. Between the trimmed V and J ends, which lost 0 bases and 0 bases, there was a span of 9 bases. Germline CDR1 SQVTM, CDR2 ANQGSEA.

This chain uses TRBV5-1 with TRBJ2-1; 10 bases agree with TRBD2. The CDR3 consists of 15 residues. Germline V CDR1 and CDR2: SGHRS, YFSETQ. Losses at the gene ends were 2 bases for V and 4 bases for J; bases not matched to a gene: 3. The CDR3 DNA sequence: TGCGCCAGCAGCTTTGGACTAGCGGAATACAATGAGCAGTTCTTC. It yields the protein CASSFGLAEYNEQFF. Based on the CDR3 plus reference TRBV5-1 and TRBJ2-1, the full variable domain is KAGVTQTPRYLIKTRGQQVTLSCSPISGHRSVSWYQQTPGQGLQFLFEYFSETQRNKGNFPGRFSGRQFSNSRSEMNVSTLELGDSALYLCASSFGLAEYNEQFFGPGTRLTVL.

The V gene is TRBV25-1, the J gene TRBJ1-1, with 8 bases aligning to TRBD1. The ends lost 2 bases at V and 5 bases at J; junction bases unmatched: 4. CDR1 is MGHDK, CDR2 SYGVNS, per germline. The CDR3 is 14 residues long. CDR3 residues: CASSEQGAGTEAFF. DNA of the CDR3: TGTGCCAGCAGTGAACAGGGGGCTGGTACTGAAGCTTTCTTT. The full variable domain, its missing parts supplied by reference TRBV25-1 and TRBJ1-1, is EADIYQTPRYLVIGTGKKITLECSQTMGHDKMYWYQQDPGMELHLIHYSYGVNSTEKGDLSSESTVSRIRTEHFPLTLESARPSHTSQYLCASSEQGAGTEAFFGQGTRLTVV.

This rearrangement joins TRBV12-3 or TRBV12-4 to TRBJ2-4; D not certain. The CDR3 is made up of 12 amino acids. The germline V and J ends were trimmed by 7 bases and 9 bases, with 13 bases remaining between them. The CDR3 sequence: CASTRQESIQYF. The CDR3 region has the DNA TGTGCCAGCACCCGTCAAGAAAGCATTCAGTACTTC.

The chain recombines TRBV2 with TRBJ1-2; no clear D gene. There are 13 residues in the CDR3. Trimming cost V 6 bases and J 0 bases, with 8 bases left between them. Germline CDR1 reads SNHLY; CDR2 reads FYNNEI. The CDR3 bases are TGTGCCAGCAGCACCACAGCTAACTATGGCTACACCTTC. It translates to CASSTTANYGYTF.

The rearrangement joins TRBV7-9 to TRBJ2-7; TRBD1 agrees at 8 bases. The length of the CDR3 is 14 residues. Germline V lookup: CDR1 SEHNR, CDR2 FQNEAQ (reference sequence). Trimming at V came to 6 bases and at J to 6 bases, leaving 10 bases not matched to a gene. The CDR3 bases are TGTGCCAGCAGGTGGGGACAGGATTACCGCGAGCAGTACTTC. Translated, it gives CASRWGQDYREQYF.